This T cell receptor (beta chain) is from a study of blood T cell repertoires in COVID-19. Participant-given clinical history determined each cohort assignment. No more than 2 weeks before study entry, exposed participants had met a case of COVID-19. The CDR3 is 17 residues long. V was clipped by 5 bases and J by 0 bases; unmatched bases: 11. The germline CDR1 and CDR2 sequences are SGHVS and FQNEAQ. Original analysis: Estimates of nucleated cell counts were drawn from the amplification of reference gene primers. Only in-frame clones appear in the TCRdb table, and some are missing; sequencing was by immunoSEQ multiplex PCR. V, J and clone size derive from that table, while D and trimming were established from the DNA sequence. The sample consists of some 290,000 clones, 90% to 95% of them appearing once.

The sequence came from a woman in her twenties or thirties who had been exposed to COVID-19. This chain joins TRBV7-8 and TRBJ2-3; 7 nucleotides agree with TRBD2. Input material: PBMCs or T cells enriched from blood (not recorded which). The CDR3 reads CASSVGAASGSTDTQYF. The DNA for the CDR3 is TGTGCCAGCAGCGTCGGGGCGGCTAGCGGTAGCACAGATACGCAGTATTTT.